The entry below gives a single T cell receptor beta chain sequence along with its context. Authors' analysis steps: Estimates of nucleated cell counts were drawn from the amplification of reference gene primers. Data came from immunoSEQ multiplex PCR; TCRdb stores just in-frame clones and leaves some out. V, J and clone size derive from that table, while D and trimming were established from the DNA sequence. The sample lists about 220,000 clones, 65% to 85% occurring once. In germline, CDR1 is ENHRY, CDR2 SYGVKD. Losses at the gene ends were 2 bases for V and 1 base for J; bases not matched to a gene: 13. The CDR3 length is 18 residues. The sample is drawn from a study of blood T cell repertoires in COVID-19. Looking at the study overall: Italy, Spain and the United States were the sources of the convalescent and acute COVID-19 samples.

Recovered Cohort 3 donors showed two negative PCRs, clearance, or symptom resolution. V usage is TRBV10-3 and J usage is TRBJ1-1; TRBD1 agrees at 7 bases. The sample consisted of PBMCs or T cells enriched from blood (not recorded which). This receptor was taken from a woman aged 55-75 years who had recovered from COVID-19. CDR3 DNA sequence: TGTGCCATCAGTGAGACGGGAGGGGGCGCCTCGGCGAACACTGAAGCTTTCTTT. It yields the protein CAISETGGGASANTEAFF.